This is a list of T cell receptor beta chains from one sample in a study of cytomegalovirus exposure and HLA in healthy donors. Assay: immunoSEQ multiplex PCR; the TCRdb copy retains only in-frame clones and omits some. The sample records roughly 150,000 clones, 80% to 85% being singletons. Sequenced sample: PBMCs. These receptors were obtained from a man aged 50 or older in good health and CMV-seropositive. Both conserved end residues are part of each CDR3. A D gene is named only where the DNA matches it firmly. Rows may omit the clone size; those that give it use once, few, many or a size class.

CASLNLGTASSYNSPLHF	TGTGCCAGCCTTAATCTGGGGACAGCAAGCTCCTATAATTCACCCCTCCACTTT	TRBV27	TRBJ1-6	-	TRBD1
CASSLSGMNTEAFF	TGTGCCAGCAGCTTATCAGGAATGAACACTGAAGCTTTCTTT	TRBV7-9	TRBJ1-1	-	-
CASSLTENSPLHF	TGCGCCAGCAGCTTGACGGAGAATTCACCCCTCCACTTT	TRBV5-1	TRBJ1-6	-	-
CASSPSGERTDTQYF	TGTGCCAGCAGCCCATCAGGGGAGAGGACAGATACGCAGTATTTT	TRBV9	TRBJ2-3	-	-
CASSPMGLLDEQYF	TGTGCCAGCTCACCAATGGGGCTTTTAGACGAGCAGTACTTC	TRBV18	TRBJ2-7	few	-
CASSLGGLAGVGDTQYF	TGTGCCAGCAGCTTAGGGGGACTAGCGGGAGTCGGAGATACGCAGTATTTT	TRBV7-9	TRBJ2-3	-	TRBD2
CAISDGVDYGYTF	TGTGCCATCAGTGACGGGGTCGACTATGGCTACACCTTC	TRBV10-3	TRBJ1-2	-	-
CASSPGLAGGYNEQFF	TGCGCCAGCAGCCCCGGACTAGCGGGGGGATACAATGAGCAGTTCTTC	TRBV4-3	TRBJ2-1	-	TRBD2
CASSMGSAEAFF	TGTGCCAGTAGTATGGGTAGCGCTGAAGCTTTCTTT	TRBV19	TRBJ1-1	-	-
CASSLSGIGETQYF	TGCGCCAGCAGCCTGTCCGGGATAGGAGAGACCCAGTACTTC	TRBV4-1	TRBJ2-5	once	-
CASSLREGFNYEQYF	TGTGCCAGCAGCTTACGGGAGGGATTCAACTACGAGCAGTACTTC	TRBV11-1	TRBJ2-7	few	TRBD2